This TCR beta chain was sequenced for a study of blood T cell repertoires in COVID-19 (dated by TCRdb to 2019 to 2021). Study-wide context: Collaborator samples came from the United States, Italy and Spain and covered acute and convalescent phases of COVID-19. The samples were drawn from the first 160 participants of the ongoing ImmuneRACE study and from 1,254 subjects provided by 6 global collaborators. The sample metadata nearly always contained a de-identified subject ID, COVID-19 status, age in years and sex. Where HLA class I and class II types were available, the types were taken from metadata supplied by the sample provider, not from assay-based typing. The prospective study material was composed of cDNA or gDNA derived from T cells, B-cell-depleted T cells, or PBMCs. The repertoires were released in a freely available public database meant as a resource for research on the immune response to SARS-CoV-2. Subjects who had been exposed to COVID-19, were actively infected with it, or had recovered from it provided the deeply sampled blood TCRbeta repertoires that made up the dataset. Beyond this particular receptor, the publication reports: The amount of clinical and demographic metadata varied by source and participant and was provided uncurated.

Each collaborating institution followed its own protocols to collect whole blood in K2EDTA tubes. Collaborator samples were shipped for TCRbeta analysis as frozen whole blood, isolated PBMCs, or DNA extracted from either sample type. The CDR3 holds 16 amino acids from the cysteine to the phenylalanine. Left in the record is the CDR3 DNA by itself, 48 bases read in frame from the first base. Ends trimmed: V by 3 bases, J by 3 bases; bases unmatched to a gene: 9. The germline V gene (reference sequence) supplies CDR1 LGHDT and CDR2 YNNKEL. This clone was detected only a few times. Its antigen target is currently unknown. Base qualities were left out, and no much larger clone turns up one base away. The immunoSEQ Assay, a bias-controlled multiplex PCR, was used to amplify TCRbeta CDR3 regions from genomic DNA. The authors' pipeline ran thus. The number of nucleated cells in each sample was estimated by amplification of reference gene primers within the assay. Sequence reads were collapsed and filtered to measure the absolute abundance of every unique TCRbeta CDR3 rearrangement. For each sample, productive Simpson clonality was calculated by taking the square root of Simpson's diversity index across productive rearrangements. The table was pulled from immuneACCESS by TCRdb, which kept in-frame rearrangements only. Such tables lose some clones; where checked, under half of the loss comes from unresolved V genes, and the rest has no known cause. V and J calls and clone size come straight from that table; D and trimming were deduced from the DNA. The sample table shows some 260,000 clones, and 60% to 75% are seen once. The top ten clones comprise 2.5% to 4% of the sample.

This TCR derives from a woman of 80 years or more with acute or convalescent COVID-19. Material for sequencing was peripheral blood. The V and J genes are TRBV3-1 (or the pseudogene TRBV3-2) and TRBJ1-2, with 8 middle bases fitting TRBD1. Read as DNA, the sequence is TGTGCCAGCAGCCACTGGACAGGGAAGGTGTACTATGGCTACACCTTC. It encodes CASSHWTGKVYYGYTF.